The clone carrying this TCR beta chain was found once. This record comes from a study of control samples from healthy donors and cancer patients. The table came from immunoSEQ multiplex PCR; TCRdb's copy has only in-frame clones and leaves some out. The sample consists of under 55,000 clones, 80% of them appearing once. With 0 bases removed from V and 0 bases from J, the gap between germline ends came to 9 bases. CDR3 length: 16 amino acids. Germline V CDR1 and CDR2: LGHDT, YNNKEL (reference sequence). The chain uses TRBV3-1 (or the pseudogene TRBV3-2) and TRBJ2-1; unclear D gene. The sequencing input was blood. The clonotype was recovered from a man aged 70-80 years in good health. DNA of the CDR3: TGTGCCAGCAGCCAAGATTTGGCTACCTCCTACAATGAGCAGTTCTTC. This translates into CASSQDLATSYNEQFF.